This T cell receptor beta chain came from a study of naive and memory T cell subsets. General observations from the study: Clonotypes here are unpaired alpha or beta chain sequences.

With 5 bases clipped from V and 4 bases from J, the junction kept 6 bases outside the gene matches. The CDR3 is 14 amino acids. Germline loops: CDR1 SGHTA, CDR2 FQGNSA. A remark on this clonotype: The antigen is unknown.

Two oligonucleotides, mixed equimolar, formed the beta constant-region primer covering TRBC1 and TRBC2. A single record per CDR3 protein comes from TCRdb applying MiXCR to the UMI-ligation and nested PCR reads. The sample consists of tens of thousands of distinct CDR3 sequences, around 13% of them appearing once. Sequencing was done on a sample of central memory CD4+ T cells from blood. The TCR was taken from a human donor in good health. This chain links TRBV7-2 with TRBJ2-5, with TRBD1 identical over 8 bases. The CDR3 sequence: CASSQGAGGETQYF. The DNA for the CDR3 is TGTGCCAGCAGCCAGGGGGCCGGGGGAGAGACCCAGTACTTC.